These 21 T cell receptor beta chains were sequenced from one sample in a study of sequential checkpoint blockade in melanoma. TCRdb's copy holds only in-frame clones and misses some; the assay was immunoSEQ multiplex PCR. This sample has over 9,000 clones, with approximately 73% found just once. The treatment denotes: randomized to nivolumab then ipilimumab (arm A) or the reverse (arm B). Source: CD8+ T cells sorted from blood (inferred from file names), taken from a patient given nivolumab and ipilimumab in sequence. These TCRs come from a human donor with melanoma.

The rearrangement links TRBV10-3 to TRBJ1-2, with 9 bases identical to TRBD1. V shed 9 bases and J 4 bases; nucleotides not matched to a gene: 3. This CDR3 region has 12 residues. CDR1 is ENHRY, CDR2 SYGVKD, per germline. This CDR3 reads CAMGQGTYGYTF. DNA of the CDR3: TGTGCCATGGGACAGGGAACCTATGGCTACACCTTC.

This clone is medium-sized in the sample. The chain employs TRBV13 and TRBJ2-1; 9 nucleotides align to TRBD1. This CDR3 is 16 amino acids long. Germline V CDR1 and CDR2: PRHDT, FYEKMQ (reference sequence). Trimming removed 2 bases from V and 8 bases from J; junction bases left unmatched: 10. In DNA, the CDR3 is TGTGCCAGCAGCTTACCCGAGACAGGGGGTACCGATGAGCAGTTCTTC. Translating it yields CASSLPETGGTDEQFF.

This chain connects TRBV14 to TRBJ2-5; D gene unclear. Trimming took off 6 bases at V and 0 bases at J, with 2 bases between the two ends. Germline loops: CDR1 SGHDN, CDR2 FVKESK. The CDR3 is 11 amino acids. DNA for the CDR3: TGTGCCAGCAGTAACCAAGAGACCCAGTACTTC. The encoded protein is CASSNQETQYF.

This chain links TRBV10-1 with TRBJ2-3; 7 bases match TRBD1. This CDR3 region has 17 residues. V was pared by 0 bases and J by 1 base, with 7 bases of the junction left unmatched. The germline gives CDR1 WNHNN, CDR2 SYGVQD (reference sequence). CDR3: CASSESPGGEGTDTQYF. The CDR3 DNA follows: TGCGCCAGCAGTGAGTCACCAGGGGGAGAGGGCACAGATACGCAGTATTTT.

The chain couples TRBV10-1 to TRBJ2-2, with D possibly matching TRBD2 (5 bases). The CDR3 has 16 residues. Trimming removed 8 bases from V and 2 bases from J, with 18 bases in between. CDR1 and CDR2 (germline): WNHNN, SYGVQD (reference sequence). CDR3 region: CASSIAGDPNTGELFF. The CDR3 DNA reads TGCGCCAGCTCTATCGCGGGCGATCCTAACACCGGGGAGCTGTTTTTT.

This sequence joins TRBV11-3 and TRBJ2-7; 7 bases agree with TRBD1. This CDR3 region has 13 residues. V dropped 7 bases and J dropped 1; count of bases not matched to a gene: 4. Germline-derived CDR1 and CDR2 are SGHNT and YENEEA. The CDR3 reads CASNDRDSYEQYV. CDR3 in DNA: TGTGCCAGCAACGACAGGGATTCCTACGAGCAGTACGTC.

This clone is labeled as medium-sized. The rearrangement joins TRBV14 to TRBJ1-4, with D unclear. This CDR3 is 14 amino acids long. CDR1 and CDR2 (germline): SGHDN, FVKESK. V was shortened by 5 bases and J by 7 bases, with 14 bases between the two germline ends. This chain's CDR3 is CASSRMEGGEKLFF. CDR3 coding DNA: TGTGCCAGCAGCAGAATGGAAGGAGGTGAAAAACTGTTTTTT. The variable domain in full, with the rest retrieved from reference TRBV14 and TRBJ1-4, is EAGVTQFPSHSVIEKGQTVTLRCDPISGHDNLYWYRRVMGKEIKFLLHFVKESKQDESGMPNNRFLAERTGGTYSTLKVQPAELEDSGVYFCASSRMEGGEKLFFGSGTQLSVL.

There are a few counts of this clone. The rearrangement uses TRBV7-9 and TRBJ2-7; 8 bases are shared with TRBD2. The CDR3 is 15 residues long. Germline-derived CDR1 and CDR2 are SEHNR and FQNEAQ (reference sequence). J lost 6 bases, V lost 4 bases, and 11 bases had no gene match. The CDR3 bases are TGTGCCAGCAGCTCTTTAAAAAGCGGGGGTTCCGAGCAGTACTTC. This encodes CASSSLKSGGSEQYF.

This rearrangement joins TRBV30 to TRBJ2-5; weak D call: TRBD2 (6 bases). V lost 0 bases and J 4 bases, leaving 18 bases between the germline ends. Germline loops: CDR1 GTSNPN, CDR2 SVGIG (reference sequence). This CDR3 has 16 residues. DNA for the CDR3: TGTGCCTGGAGTGTACCAAGGACTACACCACCAGAGACCCAGTACTTC. Amino acids: CAWSVPRTTPPETQYF.

The genes are TRBV4-1 and TRBJ2-7; D is possibly TRBD1 (5 bases). This CDR3 has 15 amino acids. CDR1 MGHRA and CDR2 YSYEKL come from the germline V gene. V was pared by 1 base and J by 1 base, with 11 bases between. DNA for the CDR3: TGCGCCAGCAGCCAAGGTGGGGCGGCATCCTACGAGCAGTACTTC. Protein sequence: CASSQGGAASYEQYF.

The chain recombines TRBV6-1 with TRBJ1-1; 8 bases are a match to TRBD1. The ends lost 6 bases at V and 4 bases at J; junction bases unmatched: 7. Germline V lookup: CDR1 MNHNS, CDR2 SASEGT. CDR3 size: 14 residues. CDR3 amino acids: CASSLDRAGTEAFF. The CDR3 nucleotides are TGTGCCAGCAGCTTGGACAGGGCGGGCACTGAAGCTTTCTTT.

Note on this clone: Mismatch with germline at one junction end may stem from a read error. The chain combines TRBV6-1 with TRBJ1-1; TRBD1 might be the D (6 bases). The CDR3 sequence is 14 residues long. Looked up from germline, CDR1 is MNHNS and CDR2 is SASEGT. The CDR3 DNA is TGTGCCAGCTATGTAGGGGGAACTAACACTGAAGCTTCCTTT. It yields the protein CASYVGGTNTEASF.

The chain has TRBV6-1 and TRBJ1-1, with no clear D. Germline V gene data show CDR1 as MNHNS and CDR2 as SASEGT. This CDR3 is 11 amino acids long. Trimming pared 8 bases from V and 8 bases from J, leaving 12 bases between. CDR3 amino acids: CASGHGMEAFF. The CDR3 bases are TGTGCCAGCGGCCACGGGATGGAAGCTTTCTTT.

The chain joins TRBV7-9 to TRBJ2-7; weak D call: TRBD2 (5 bases). Germline lookup yields CDR1 SEHNR and CDR2 FQNEAQ (reference sequence). The CDR3 contains 15 residues. The ends were cut back, 5 bases at V and 1 base at J, with 15 bases in the middle. The CDR3 reads CASSPGESQSYEQYV. The CDR3 DNA sequence: TGTGCCAGCAGCCCCGGGGAAAGCCAATCCTACGAGCAGTACGTC.

The chain has TRBV6-4 and TRBJ2-5; tentative D call: TRBD2 (6 bases). Germline V gene sequence: CDR1 MRHNA, CDR2 SNTAGT. V was clipped by 4 bases and J by 1 base, with 13 bases between them. CDR3 length: 15 residues. CDR3 in DNA: TGTGCCAGCAGTGGTAAAGCGGGTTCCCAAGAGACCCAGTACTTC. It is translated as CASSGKAGSQETQYF.

This sequence joins TRBV6-1 and TRBJ2-7; maybe TRBD2 (7 bases). The CDR3 is made up of 15 amino acids. Germline CDR1 is MNHNS and CDR2 is SASEGT. With 0 bases removed from V and 6 bases from J, the gap between germline ends came to 15 bases. CDR3 coding DNA: TGTGCCAGCAGTGAAGCGCAAGGGGGGGTAGGCGAGCAGTACTTC. As protein: CASSEAQGGVGEQYF.

CDR3 coding DNA: TGCGCCAGCAGCTTGGGCGGGGGGAACTACGAGCAGTACTTC. Translating it yields CASSLGGGNYEQYF. The gene calls are TRBV5-1 and TRBJ2-7, with 8 bases identical to TRBD2. The V gene's germline CDR1 is SGHRS and CDR2 YFSETQ. The CDR3 is made up of 14 amino acids. V lost 0 bases to trimming and J lost 3 bases; unmatched junction nucleotides: 2.

The V call is TRBV7-6, the J call TRBJ1-2; D perhaps matches TRBD1 (5 bases). Germline V gives CDR1 SGHVS, CDR2 FNYEAQ. The CDR3 is made up of 15 amino acids. Trimming stripped 1 base from V and 4 bases from J, with 13 bases between. The CDR3 nucleotides are TGTGCCAGCAGCTTAGATGCCGACAGTCTCTATGGCTACACCTTC. This sequence encodes CASSLDADSLYGYTF.

The chain links TRBV30 to TRBJ1-4, with D unclear. V was shortened by 0 bases and J by 12 bases, with 17 bases between the two germline ends. Germline lookup yields CDR1 GTSNPN and CDR2 SVGIG (reference sequence). The CDR3 contains 14 residues. CDR3 amino acids: CAWSVEAGGRELFF. The CDR3 region has the DNA TGTGCCTGGAGTGTAGAGGCGGGAGGGAGGGAACTGTTTTTT.

The V and J genes are TRBV7-9 and TRBJ2-3; D unresolved. In germline, CDR1 is SEHNR, CDR2 FQNEAQ (reference sequence). V lost 6 bases and J 0 bases, leaving 4 bases between the germline ends. The CDR3 is made up of 12 amino acids. The CDR3 sequence is CASRTSTDTQYF. The CDR3 nucleotides read TGTGCCAGCAGAACTAGCACAGATACGCAGTATTTT.

The CDR3 region is CASSLEQVTGELFF. CDR3 nucleotide sequence: TGTGCCAGCAGCCTCGAACAGGTCACCGGGGAGCTGTTTTTT. V gene TRBV6-5 combines with J gene TRBJ2-2, with a weak D call TRBD1 (5 bases). V was shortened by 6 bases and J by 4 bases, with 12 bases between the two germline ends. The germline V gene encodes CDR1 MNHEY and CDR2 SVGAGI. The length of the CDR3 is 14 residues.